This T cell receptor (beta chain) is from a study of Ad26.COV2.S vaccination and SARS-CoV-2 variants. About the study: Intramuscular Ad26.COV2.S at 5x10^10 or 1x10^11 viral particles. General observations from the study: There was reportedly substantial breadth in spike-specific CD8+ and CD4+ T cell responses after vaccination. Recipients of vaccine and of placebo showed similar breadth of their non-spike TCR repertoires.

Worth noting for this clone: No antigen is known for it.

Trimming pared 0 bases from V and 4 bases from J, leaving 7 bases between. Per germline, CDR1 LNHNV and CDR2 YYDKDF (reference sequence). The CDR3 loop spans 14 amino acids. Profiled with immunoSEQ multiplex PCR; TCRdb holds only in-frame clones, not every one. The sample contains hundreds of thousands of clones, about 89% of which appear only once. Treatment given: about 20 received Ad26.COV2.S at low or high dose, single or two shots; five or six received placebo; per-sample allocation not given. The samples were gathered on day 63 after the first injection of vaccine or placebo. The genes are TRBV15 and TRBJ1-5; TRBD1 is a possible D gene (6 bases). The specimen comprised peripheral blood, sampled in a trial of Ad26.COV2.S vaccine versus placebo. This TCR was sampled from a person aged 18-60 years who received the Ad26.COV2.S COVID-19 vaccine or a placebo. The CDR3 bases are TGTGCCACCAGCAGAGAAAGGGGGAATCAGCCCCAGCATTTT. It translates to CATSRERGNQPQHF.